These T cell receptor beta chains were read from a single sample in a study of blood T cell repertoires in COVID-19. TCRdb's table, derived via immunoSEQ multiplex PCR, lists solely in-frame clones and lacks some. The table includes 150,000 to 200,000 clones, 80% detected once. The specimen was PBMCs or T cells enriched from blood (not recorded which). All receptors derive from a man in his forties who had recovered from COVID-19. Each CDR3 is given with its conserved first and last residue. Fields, in order: clone size, CDR3 length, J gene, D gene, V gene, CDR3 protein, CDR3 DNA. A D gene is named only where the DNA matches it firmly. Clone size is shown for a subset of rows, as once, few, many or a class of expanded clone.

clone_size: -; cdr3_length: 13; j_call: TRBJ1-2; d_call: -; v_call: TRBV19; cdr3_aa: CASSIEGAYGYTF; cdr3_nt: TGTGCCAGTAGTATAGAGGGGGCCTATGGCTACACCTTC
clone_size: -; cdr3_length: 16; j_call: TRBJ2-2; d_call: TRBD2; v_call: TRBV5-6; cdr3_aa: CASSQLAGSNTGELFF; cdr3_nt: TGTGCCAGCAGCCAGCTAGCGGGGTCGAACACCGGGGAGCTGTTTTTT
clone_size: -; cdr3_length: 16; j_call: TRBJ2-1; d_call: TRBD2; v_call: TRBV5-1; cdr3_aa: CASSSPERGGHSEQFF; cdr3_nt: TGCGCCAGCAGCAGTCCGGAGCGGGGGGGCCATAGTGAGCAGTTCTTC
clone_size: -; cdr3_length: 13; j_call: TRBJ2-2; d_call: -; v_call: TRBV28; cdr3_aa: CASSLGQTGELFF; cdr3_nt: TGTGCCAGCAGTTTAGGGCAGACCGGGGAGCTGTTTTTT
clone_size: -; cdr3_length: 14; j_call: TRBJ2-1; d_call: TRBD1; v_call: TRBV6-5; cdr3_aa: CASREQGASNEQFF; cdr3_nt: TGTGCCAGCAGAGAGCAGGGGGCTAGCAATGAGCAGTTCTTC
clone_size: once; cdr3_length: 15; j_call: TRBJ2-3; d_call: TRBD2; v_call: TRBV7-6; cdr3_aa: CASSPSGGITDTQYF; cdr3_nt: TGTGCCAGCAGCCCGAGCGGGGGGATCACAGATACGCAGTATTTT
clone_size: -; cdr3_length: 15; j_call: TRBJ1-2; d_call: -; v_call: TRBV5-1; cdr3_aa: CASSLDFDYFAGYTF; cdr3_nt: TGCGCCAGCAGCTTGGATTTCGACTACTTCGCTGGCTACACCTTC
clone_size: -; cdr3_length: 15; j_call: TRBJ2-5; d_call: TRBD2; v_call: TRBV5-1; cdr3_aa: CASSLAGGYQETQYF; cdr3_nt: TGCGCCAGCAGCTTAGCGGGGGGATATCAAGAGACCCAGTACTTC
clone_size: -; cdr3_length: 14; j_call: TRBJ1-2; d_call: TRBD1; v_call: TRBV24-1; cdr3_aa: CATSDTDRGESYTF; cdr3_nt: TGTGCCACCAGTGACACCGACAGGGGCGAGAGCTACACCTTC
clone_size: -; cdr3_length: 15; j_call: TRBJ2-5; d_call: TRBD1; v_call: TRBV14; cdr3_aa: CASSQNTGGGKTQYF; cdr3_nt: TGTGCCAGCAGCCAGAACACAGGGGGCGGAAAGACCCAGTACTTC
clone_size: -; cdr3_length: 16; j_call: TRBJ2-2; d_call: -; v_call: TRBV9; cdr3_aa: CASREGSNSLTGELFF; cdr3_nt: TGTGCCAGCAGGGAGGGCAGTAACTCCCTCACCGGGGAGCTGTTTTTT
clone_size: -; cdr3_length: 14; j_call: TRBJ1-2; d_call: -; v_call: TRBV6-2/TRBV6-3; cdr3_aa: CASSLAVGATGYTF; cdr3_nt: TGTGCCAGCAGCCTCGCCGTAGGGGCAACGGGCTACACCTTC
clone_size: -; cdr3_length: 14; j_call: TRBJ1-2; d_call: TRBD1; v_call: TRBV5-8; cdr3_aa: CASSFTGVAYGYTF; cdr3_nt: TGTGCCAGCAGCTTTACAGGGGTCGCCTATGGCTACACCTTC
clone_size: -; cdr3_length: 14; j_call: TRBJ2-1; d_call: -; v_call: TRBV5-5; cdr3_aa: CASSLGVSYNEQFF; cdr3_nt: TGTGCCAGCAGTCTAGGGGTCTCCTACAATGAGCAGTTCTTC
clone_size: -; cdr3_length: 15; j_call: TRBJ2-5; d_call: -; v_call: TRBV7-7; cdr3_aa: CASSKGEGGWQTQYF; cdr3_nt: TGTGCCAGCAGCAAGGGAGAAGGGGGTTGGCAGACCCAGTACTTC
clone_size: -; cdr3_length: 14; j_call: TRBJ2-3; d_call: TRBD2; v_call: TRBV7-2; cdr3_aa: CASSRGTSEDTQYF; cdr3_nt: TGTGCCAGCAGCCGTGGGACTAGCGAAGATACGCAGTATTTT